This is a list of T cell receptor beta chains from one sample in a study of naive and memory T cell subsets. TCRdb processed the UMI-ligation and nested PCR reads anew with MiXCR; each CDR3 protein has one entry. The data contain about 100,000 distinct CDR3 sequences, about 15% of them singletons. The sequencing input was naive CD8+ T cells from blood. The receptors stem from a human donor in good health. Each CDR3 is given with its conserved first and last residue. D genes are given only for firm matches. The size field is filled for only some rows; it gives once, few, many or a size class.

V,D,J,size,DNA,CDR3
TRBV12-3/TRBV12-4,.,TRBJ1-5,once,TGTGCCAGCAACTCAGACAGATATAGCAATCAGCCCCAGCATTTT,CASNSDRYSNQPQHF
TRBV4-1,TRBD1,TRBJ2-7,.,TGCGCCAGCAGCCCCTACGGGGACAGGGGTTACGAGCAGTACTTC,CASSPYGDRGYEQYF
TRBV24-1,.,TRBJ1-2,many,TGTGCCACCAGTGAAGGGGCCAACTATGGCTACACCTTC,CATSEGANYGYTF
TRBV7-9,.,TRBJ1-2,.,TGTGCCAGCAGCCTCAGGGAGGGAAACTATGGCTACACCTTC,CASSLREGNYGYTF
TRBV6-2/TRBV6-3,TRBD1,TRBJ1-2,.,TGTGCCAGCAGTTACTCAAGCGGGACAGGTGACCCCTATGGCTACACCTTC,CASSYSSGTGDPYGYTF
TRBV7-9,TRBD2,TRBJ2-7,.,TGTGCCAGCAGCTCGGCGGGCGGGGGAAGCTCCTACGAGCAGTACTTC,CASSSAGGGSSYEQYF
TRBV27,TRBD2,TRBJ2-7,many,TGTGCCAGCGGATTAGCGGGAGATTCCTACGAGCAGTACTTC,CASGLAGDSYEQYF
TRBV27,TRBD2,TRBJ2-3,many,TGTGCCAGCAAAATAGCGGGAGGCACAGATACGCAGTATTTT,CASKIAGGTDTQYF
TRBV15,TRBD1,TRBJ1-5,.,TGTGCCACCAGCAGCGGTACAGGGGGCAATCAGCCCCAGCATTTT,CATSSGTGGNQPQHF
TRBV30,.,TRBJ1-2,many,TGTGCCTGGAGAGGGGAAACAGCGCCTCCTCCTGACTATGGCTACACCTTC,CAWRGETAPPPDYGYTF
TRBV6-5,TRBD2,TRBJ2-1,.,TGTGCCAGCAGTGGGGCTAGCGGGTGGTACAATGAGCAGTTCTTC,CASSGASGWYNEQFF
TRBV14,.,TRBJ2-1,.,TGTGCCAGCAGCCAAGATTGGGGAGGCTCCTACAATGAGCAGTTCTTC,CASSQDWGGSYNEQFF
TRBV7-9,TRBD2,TRBJ2-3,few,TGTGCCAGCAGCCTGCAGCTGCGACGGGAGGGAACAGATACGCAGTATTTT,CASSLQLRREGTDTQYF
TRBV29-1,TRBD1,TRBJ2-2,few,TGCAGCGCCTTTCGCCGGGACAGAAACACCGGGGAGCTGTTTTTT,CSAFRRDRNTGELFF
TRBV7-9,.,TRBJ2-1,.,TGTGCCAGCAGCTCCGCCCTAACTCGCCTGGCCGACAATGAGCAGTTCTTC,CASSSALTRLADNEQFF
TRBV18,TRBD2,TRBJ2-7,many,TGTGCCAGCTCACCAGCTAGCGGGAGGGTAACCTACGAGCAGTACTTC,CASSPASGRVTYEQYF
TRBV18,TRBD2,TRBJ2-1,many,TGTGCCAGCCTCGCGGGAGGGATGTACAATGAGCAGTTCTTC,CASLAGGMYNEQFF
TRBV7-2,TRBD2,TRBJ2-3,many,TGTGCCAGCAGCTATAGCGGGAGCACAGATACGCAGTATTTT,CASSYSGSTDTQYF
TRBV29-1,.,TRBJ2-1,few,TGCAGCGTTGCGCCCGACGAGTCGCGGGTCAATGAGCAGTTCTTC,CSVAPDESRVNEQFF
TRBV7-2,.,TRBJ2-7,few,TGTGCCAGCAGCTTAAGCCAGGGAACTTACTACGAGCAGTACTTC,CASSLSQGTYYEQYF
TRBV5-1,.,TRBJ2-7,many,TGCGCCAGCAGTACCGGACCCTACGAGCAGTACTTC,CASSTGPYEQYF
TRBV7-9,.,TRBJ2-3,few,TGTGCCAGCAGCTTCCCTTCCAAAGATACGCAGTATTTT,CASSFPSKDTQYF
TRBV20-1,TRBD2,TRBJ2-5,few,TGCAGTGCTAGAGATCCCCTGAGCGGGAGGGAGACCCAGTACTTC,CSARDPLSGRETQYF
TRBV4-3,.,TRBJ2-1,.,TGCGCCAGCAGCCAAGAGAGTAGCTACAATGAGCAGTTCTTC,CASSQESSYNEQFF
TRBV2,.,TRBJ2-3,.,TGTGCCAGCATCGGGGGAGGCACGCAGTATTTT,CASIGGGTQYF
TRBV7-9,.,TRBJ2-3,.,TGTGCCAGCAGCTTCCGGGGGTCAGATAGCACAGATACGCAGTATTTT,CASSFRGSDSTDTQYF
TRBV12-5,.,TRBJ2-7,few,TGTGCTAGTGGCCACGGGACATACTACGAGCAGTACTTC,CASGHGTYYEQYF
TRBV20-1,.,TRBJ1-1,.,TGCAGTGCTTGGACCCTGAACACTGAAGCTTTCTTT,CSAWTLNTEAFF
TRBV12-3/TRBV12-4,.,TRBJ2-1,many,TGTGCCACCCTCGTCGGGGGCACCGTTGGAAAGCAGTTCTTC,CATLVGGTVGKQFF
TRBV7-6,.,TRBJ2-6,many,TGTGCCAGCAGCCCCCTCGGGACACTCTCTGGGGCCAACGTCCTGACTTTC,CASSPLGTLSGANVLTF
TRBV11-3,.,TRBJ2-1,.,TGTGCCAGCAGGGCACAATACCAGACGGACTCCTACAATGAGCAGTTCTTC,CASRAQYQTDSYNEQFF
TRBV28,.,TRBJ2-5,many,TGTGCCAGCACGACCCACCGGCCCCAAGAGACCCAGTACTTC,CASTTHRPQETQYF
TRBV25-1,.,TRBJ2-5,.,TGTGCCAGCAGTAACCCGGACTACCAAGAGACCCAGTACTTC,CASSNPDYQETQYF
TRBV15,.,TRBJ2-5,few,TGTGCCACCAGCACCACGCGGAGGGGCCTACAAGAGACCCAGTACTTC,CATSTTRRGLQETQYF
TRBV11-1,.,TRBJ1-2,few,TGTGCCAGCAGCCTCGGGGGCGAGGGCTACACCTTC,CASSLGGEGYTF
TRBV7-9,.,TRBJ2-7,.,TGTGCCAGCAGCAAGACAGTAGACGAGCAGTACTTC,CASSKTVDEQYF
TRBV4-1,.,TRBJ2-3,.,TGCGCCAGCAGCCTTCCCGACAGGTCAGATACGCAGTATTTT,CASSLPDRSDTQYF
TRBV7-9,.,TRBJ2-7,.,TGTGCCAGCAGCTTAGGCGGGACAGCCTACGAGCAGTACTTC,CASSLGGTAYEQYF
TRBV7-3,TRBD1,TRBJ2-3,.,TGTGCCAGCAGTCTGACAGGGGGCTTTGAAGATACGCAGTATTTT,CASSLTGGFEDTQYF
TRBV5-4,.,TRBJ2-3,.,TGTGCCAGCAGACCACACGGCACAGATACGCAGTATTTT,CASRPHGTDTQYF
TRBV10-3,.,TRBJ2-7,.,TGTGCCATCGGGCGGGAGCAGTACTTC,CAIGREQYF
TRBV7-9,.,TRBJ2-1,.,TGTGCCAGCAACCAGCTACGAGTCCATGAGCAGTTCTTC,CASNQLRVHEQFF
TRBV11-2,.,TRBJ1-1,few,TGTGCCAGCAGCCCACCAACAAGCCCGAACACTGAAGCTTTCTTT,CASSPPTSPNTEAFF
TRBV10-3,.,TRBJ2-5,many,TGTGCCATCAGTGATATGGCTAGCTCGGTACAAGAGACCCAGTACTTC,CAISDMASSVQETQYF
TRBV6-5,.,TRBJ1-1,many,TGTGCCAGCAGTCCCCCGGATTACCGGAACACTGAAGCTTTCTTT,CASSPPDYRNTEAFF
TRBV7-8,TRBD1,TRBJ1-3,.,TGTGCCAGCAGCTTTGGGACAGGAGCCTTTAAACCCTCTGGAAACACCATATATTTT,CASSFGTGAFKPSGNTIYF
TRBV9,TRBD1,TRBJ2-7,many,TGTGCCAGCAGCGGAACCGGAGGGACAGGGCCTTACGAGCAGTACTTC,CASSGTGGTGPYEQYF
TRBV20-1,TRBD1,TRBJ1-1,many,TGCAGTGCCGTGGGACAGGGGGGCACTGAAGCTTTCTTT,CSAVGQGGTEAFF
TRBV4-3,.,TRBJ1-4,many,TGCGCCAGCAGCCAAGACGAAGGGCGGGGAAGAAAACTGTTTTTT,CASSQDEGRGRKLFF
TRBV7-3,.,TRBJ2-7,few,TGTGCCAGCAGCCCGGGAGCGGGCTTCAACGAGCAGTACTTC,CASSPGAGFNEQYF
TRBV7-9,.,TRBJ2-1,.,TGTGCCAGCAGCGCTGAGGGCGTCTCCTACAATGAGCAGTTCTTC,CASSAEGVSYNEQFF
TRBV7-8,.,TRBJ2-5,few,TGTGCCCTAGCAAACCAAGAGACCCAGTACTTC,CALANQETQYF
TRBV9,TRBD2,TRBJ2-7,.,TGTGCCAGCAGCGCAGGACTAGCGGGGGTTCACGAGCAGTACTTC,CASSAGLAGVHEQYF
TRBV7-7,TRBD2,TRBJ2-1,few,TGTGCTAGCAGCTTAGCGGGAGGCGGTCCCAATGAGCAGTTCTTC,CASSLAGGGPNEQFF
TRBV13,.,TRBJ1-3,few,TGTGCCAGCGGGGGACGGAAGAATGGAAACACCATATATTTT,CASGGRKNGNTIYF
TRBV19,.,TRBJ2-1,.,TGTGCCACCACGGGACCGACCGATGAGCAGTTCTTC,CATTGPTDEQFF
TRBV30,.,TRBJ1-4,few,TGTGCCTCCCGAAATGAAAAACTGTTTTTT,CASRNEKLFF
TRBV6-2/TRBV6-3,.,TRBJ1-1,once,TGTGCCAGCAGTTACCGAGAAGGAGACTGGAACACTGAAGCTTTCTTT,CASSYREGDWNTEAFF
TRBV5-4,.,TRBJ2-3,many,TGTGCCAGCAGCTTGGCCCGGACCACAGATACGCAGTATTTT,CASSLARTTDTQYF